These 3 T cell receptor beta chains were all obtained from the same sample, sequenced in a study of blood T cell repertoires in COVID-19. Here immunoSEQ multiplex PCR was the method, and the copy in TCRdb shows in-frame clones only, minus some. The table lists more than 250,000 clones, 70% to 90% of them singletons. The sample was PBMCs or T cells enriched from blood (not recorded which). All receptors derive from a woman under 40 who had recovered from COVID-19.

This clone showed up just a few times. This chain connects TRBV5-6 to TRBJ1-3, with 8 positions matching TRBD1. The trim removed 0 bases at V and 0 bases at J, leaving 5 bases unmatched. Germline CDR1 and CDR2: SGHDT and YYEEEE. This CDR3 region has 17 residues. The CDR3: CASSLGTGLSSGNTIYF. CDR3 in DNA: TGTGCCAGCAGCTTGGGGACAGGGTTGAGCTCTGGAAACACCATATATTTT.

This clone has only one observation. The chain uses TRBV30 and TRBJ1-3; no reliable D call. V lost 0 bases and J lost 5, with 8 bases in between. CDR3 length: 13 amino acids. Germline V gene lookup returns CDR1 GTSNPN and CDR2 SVGIG (reference sequence). This chain's CDR3 is CAWSVLVRNTIYF. The CDR3 DNA follows: TGTGCCTGGAGTGTACTTGTCCGAAACACCATATATTTT.

The rearrangement joins TRBV6-1 to TRBJ1-2; D gene unclear. The CDR3 is 11 residues long. V lost 3 bases, J lost 9 bases, and 8 bases lay in between. Germline V gene data show CDR1 as MNHNS and CDR2 as SASEGT. CDR3 sequence: CASSDRVSYTF. The DNA for the CDR3 is TGTGCCAGCAGTGACCGGGTTAGCTACACCTTC.